This TCR beta chain was retrieved from a study of monozygotic twins with inflammatory bowel disease (dated by TCRdb to the late 2010s). Some background on the complete study: In total, approximately 28 monozygotic twin pairs made up the full study: 19 Danish pairs, all IBD-discordant, plus nine German pairs, of which four were IBD-concordant and five were IBD-discordant. The search for disease-associated traits relied mainly on comparing, within discordant pairs, IBD patients with their genetically identical healthy co-twins. Each individual had, on average, about 151 000 unique TCRalpha sequences and 181 000 unique TCRbeta sequences available for analysis.

The full study reports these points: TCRbeta repertoire diversity, by inverse Simpson index, was decreased in IBD patients compared with their healthy co-twins. No single strong signal or clonotype linked to IBD turned up in the results, so the idea that one exists was not supported. Because patients were on differing immunosuppressive treatments, the repertoires may have picked up extra background noise and inter-individual variability. No difference in repertoire similarity was observed between concordant and discordant twins, possibly owing to limited statistical power. IBD patients shared fewer clonotypes with other individuals than healthy twins did, most markedly in patients showing signs of disease activity. Different T cell subtypes could not be distinguished in the analysis.

Reading the germline V gene (reference sequence) gives CDR1 GTSNPN and CDR2 SVGIG. The CDR3 goes from the cysteine to the phenylalanine over 15 residues. DNA was not recorded. From each donor, a roughly 2.7 ml peripheral blood sample was collected into PAXgene tubes and kept at -80 degrees C. Total RNA was isolated from whole blood with the PAXgene blood miRNA kit on an automated QIAcube, without T cell sorting. Peripheral blood from monozygotic twin pairs, either concordant or discordant for inflammatory bowel disease, underwent deep TCRalpha and TCRbeta repertoire profiling that used unique molecular barcoding. For every twin pair, smoking habits were documented, and each individual was categorised as a current, former or never smoker. Library prep was done by 5' RACE. The input for every TCR library was roughly 3,300 ng of total RNA. For each sample, cDNA synthesis with SMARTScribe reverse transcriptase was split into eight separate reactions. Unique molecular identifiers containing a 6-nucleotide sample barcode were introduced through template switching during cDNA synthesis. Two nested PCRs of approximately 16 and 10 cycles amplified the TCRalpha and TCRbeta cDNA, and bead purification followed each PCR. Before amplification, the cDNA was treated with uracil DNA-glycosylase and purified using the QIAquick PCR purification kit. The second PCR added Illumina TruSeq-compatible adapters along with sample-specific barcodes. TapeStation and Qubit were used to check library quality and concentration, and around 4.5 ng of each library went into the pool. The pooled libraries were sequenced with 2 x 100 bp reads and custom sequencing primers on an Illumina HiSeq2500 single-index Rapid Run. For the original study's pipeline: UMI-based consensus assembly with MiGEC version 1.2.6 was used to correct PCR and sequencing errors. MiXCR version 2.1.1 was used for V(D)J alignment, clonotype assembly and CDR3 extraction. To normalise gene usage, clonotype sharing and MAIT/NKT TCR abundance, the analysis used the top 1000, 10 000 and 20 000 clonotypes per sample. Diversity was computed as the inverse Simpson index with the vegan R package after downsampling to 27 000 UMIs. Paired Mann-Whitney U tests were applied to discordant twin pairs, and Benjamini-Hochberg correction was used for multiple testing. Through TCRdb reprocessing, the reads give one entry per CDR3 protein sequence; DNA is omitted. Here the V and J calls rest on TCRdb's processing, not on the authors' analysis. The sample's own table lists approximately 400,000 distinct CDR3 sequences. The ten largest clones represent around 2.3% of the sample.

As to this clonotype: What this receptor recognizes is not known.

The chain employs TRBV30 and TRBJ1-4; TCRdb's assignment of TRBD1 cannot be checked, as there is no DNA. The sequenced sample consisted of blood. The receptor was derived from a human donor with ulcerative colitis or Crohn's disease, or a healthy co-twin of an affected twin (not recorded which). The CDR3 region reads CASHLRAGINEKLFF.